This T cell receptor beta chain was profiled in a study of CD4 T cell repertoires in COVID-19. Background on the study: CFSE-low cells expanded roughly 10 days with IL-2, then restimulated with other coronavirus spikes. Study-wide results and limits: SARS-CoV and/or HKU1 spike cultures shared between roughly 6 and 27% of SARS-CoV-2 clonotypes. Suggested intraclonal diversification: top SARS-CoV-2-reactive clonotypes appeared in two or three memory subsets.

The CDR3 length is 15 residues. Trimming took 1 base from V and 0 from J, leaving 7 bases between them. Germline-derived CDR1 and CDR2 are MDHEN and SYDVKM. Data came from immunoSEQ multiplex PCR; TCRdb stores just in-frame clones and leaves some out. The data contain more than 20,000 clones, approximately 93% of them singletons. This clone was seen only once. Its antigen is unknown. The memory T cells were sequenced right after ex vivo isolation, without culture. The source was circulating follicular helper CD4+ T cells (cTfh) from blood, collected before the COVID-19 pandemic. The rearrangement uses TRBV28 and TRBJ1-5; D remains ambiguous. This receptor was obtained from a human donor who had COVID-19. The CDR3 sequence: CASSLSGFSNQPQHF. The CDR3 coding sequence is TGTGCCAGCAGTTTATCCGGGTTTAGCAATCAGCCCCAGCATTTT.